This paragraph reports one T cell receptor (beta chain). Its specificity is not known. PCR involved 60 Vbeta and 13 Jbeta primers. Libraries were prepared by immunoSEQ multiplex PCR; TCRdb keeps only in-frame clonotypes and omits some of them. Its clone listing holds about 130,000 clones. The data were obtained in a study of cytomegalovirus exposure and HLA in healthy donors. Looking at the study overall: Falling in the Caucasian-associated ancestry cluster were 81% of approximately 400 genotyped donors.

Study findings and constraints: Cytomegalovirus association was listed for 150 or so TCR beta chains. V- and J-gene trimming in TCR beta was tied to a missense DCLRE1C variant by an analysis performed later.

The sequenced material came from PBMCs. This clonotype was sampled from a man aged 18 to 29 in good health and CMV-seronegative.

The CDR3 protein is CASSKPPGAYEQYF. The CDR3 DNA reads as TGTGCCAGCAGCAAACCGCCGGGGGCCTACGAGCAGTACTTC. V gene TRBV7-2 combines with J gene TRBJ2-7; maybe TRBD2 (6 bases). This CDR3 spans 14 amino acids. CDR1 and CDR2 from the germline V gene are SGHTA and FQGNSA. Trimming stripped 5 bases from V and 2 bases from J, with 13 bases between.